This T cell receptor (beta chain) was identified during a study of identical twins (dated by TCRdb to 2016 to 2017). As for the study more broadly: To test whether fetal clonotypes persist, this study deep-sequenced TCR alpha and beta repertoires from monozygotic twins, from unrelated adults of various ages, and from cord blood. To rule out contamination, replicate twin experiments were performed at different times with different library preparation protocols.

Every donor in the study was a healthy Caucasian. Three pairs of female monozygotic twins, all aged roughly 18 to 29 years, made up the twin cohort. The RNA used for TCR libraries was isolated from peripheral blood mononuclear cells. Libraries were prepared through 5' RACE. Sequencing instrument: Illumina HiSeq 2000. Template switching introduced a universal primer binding site; the final cDNA contained a unique molecular identifier, enabling accurate counting of TCR cDNA molecules. Specific primers in the conserved constant-segment region were used to synthesize first-strand cDNA for TCR alpha and beta chains. To control for contamination, each cDNA library was double barcoded with a SMART-Mk sample barcode plus Illumina barcodes. TruSeq adapter sequences, together with Illumina sample barcodes, were added in two successive PCR steps. TCR alpha and beta cDNA libraries were sequenced on the Illumina HiSeq platform with custom primers. The source study handled its data this way. MiGEC was used to process raw reads and extract unique molecular identifiers, and MiXCR was used to find CDR3 positions. Recombination models were inferred per individual with the repgenHMM and IGoR tools using an EM algorithm. Shared clonotypes were analyzed with the tcR package in R, and sharing was normalized by the product of cloneset sizes. Out-of-frame nonproductive sequences were analyzed to study raw recombination free of thymic and clonal selection effects. TCRdb cleaned the public reads at Q25 with fastp, built clones with MiXCR and kept in-frame beta chains. CDR3 protein duplicates are merged, each entry listing the most common genes and DNA. TCRdb assigned the V and J calls; the authors' analysis was not used. The sample contains some 500,000 distinct CDR3 sequences, over 8.5% of them found a single time. Roughly 3% of the sample lies in the top ten.

Here is what the overall study found, with its caveats: Recombination models systematically underestimated out-of-frame TCR alpha sharing in monozygotic twins but agreed with sharing between unrelated individuals. Fewer insertions were carried by abundant cord blood beta clonotypes; a weaker similar trend was observed in young adult naive repertoires, while no such trend was observed in memory repertoires. In beta out-of-frame sequences, excess twin sharing was weaker, because having fewer shared sequences lowered the signal-to-noise ratio. Compared with coincidental sharing between unrelated individuals, out-of-frame TCR alpha sequences shared between twins had an excess of sequences with low generation probability. Invariant T cells such as MAIT and iNKT could partly confound zero-insertion analyses, though diverse VJ usage argued against this for most clonotypes. Because the same donors could not be followed over many years, the conclusions relied on cross-sectional statistical analysis.

In its sample, this clonotype was seen a few times. It lacks a known antigen. Within one base of it there is no much larger clone, and no base qualities were kept. V has 6 bases trimmed and J has 3 bases trimmed; junction bases matching no gene number 4. The CDR3 has 13 amino acids, counting the end cysteine and phenylalanine. Kept here is only the CDR3 DNA, which spans 39 bases and is read in frame from base 1. This sample was also put to use in a study of yellow fever vaccine responses in identical twins. The second study also describes: According to the authors, the vaccine-induced T cell response in identical twins seemed to be partly convergent and partly specific to each individual. In the study, vaccine-responding T cell clones were precisely tracked in identical twins.

The sequence joins TRBV12-3 or TRBV12-4 to TRBJ2-5, with 7 bases matching TRBD1. The receptor was isolated from a woman aged 18-29 years in good health. Sequencing input: PBMCs. The DNA sequence is as follows: TGTGCCAGCAGGGGACAGAGCAAAGAGACCCAGTACTTC. This encodes CASRGQSKETQYF.